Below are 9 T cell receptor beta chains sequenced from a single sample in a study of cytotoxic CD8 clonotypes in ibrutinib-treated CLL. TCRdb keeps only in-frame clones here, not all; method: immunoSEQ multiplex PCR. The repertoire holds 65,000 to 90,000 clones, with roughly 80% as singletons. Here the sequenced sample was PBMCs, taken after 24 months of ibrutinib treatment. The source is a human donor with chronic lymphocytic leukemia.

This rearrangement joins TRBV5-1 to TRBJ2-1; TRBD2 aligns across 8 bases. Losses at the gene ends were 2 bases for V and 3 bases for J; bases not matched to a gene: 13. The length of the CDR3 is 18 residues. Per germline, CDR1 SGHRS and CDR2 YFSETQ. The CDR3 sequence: CASSFASGSYPLYNEQFF. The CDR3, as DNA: TGCGCCAGCAGCTTTGCCAGCGGGAGCTACCCGCTCTACAATGAGCAGTTCTTC.

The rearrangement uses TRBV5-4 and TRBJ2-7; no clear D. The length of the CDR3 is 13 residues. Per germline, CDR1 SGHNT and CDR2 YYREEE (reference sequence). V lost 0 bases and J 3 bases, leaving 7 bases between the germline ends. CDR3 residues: CASSLGANYEQYF. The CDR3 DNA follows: TGTGCCAGCAGCTTGGGGGCGAACTACGAGCAGTACTTC.

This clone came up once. The CDR3 here is CASRGQGNQPQHF. As DNA, the CDR3 is TGTGCCAGCAGGGGACAGGGAAATCAGCCCCAGCATTTT. This chain connects TRBV6-1 to TRBJ1-5; 9 bases fit TRBD1. The CDR3 is 13 residues long. With 6 bases clipped from V and 4 bases from J, the junction kept 1 base outside the gene matches. From germline, CDR1 is MNHNS and CDR2 SASEGT.

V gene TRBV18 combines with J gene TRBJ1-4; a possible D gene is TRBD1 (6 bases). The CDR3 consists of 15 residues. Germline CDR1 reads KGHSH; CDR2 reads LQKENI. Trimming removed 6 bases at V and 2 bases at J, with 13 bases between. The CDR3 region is CASSPRRGTNEKLFF. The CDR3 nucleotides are TGTGCCAGCTCCCCTCGAAGGGGGACTAATGAAAAACTGTTTTTT.

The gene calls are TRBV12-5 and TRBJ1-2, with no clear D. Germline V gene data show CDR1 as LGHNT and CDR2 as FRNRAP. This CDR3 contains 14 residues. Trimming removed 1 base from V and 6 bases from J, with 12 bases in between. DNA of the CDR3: TGTGCTAGTGGTTTGGGCCAAAACCTCCATGGCTACACCTTC. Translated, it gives CASGLGQNLHGYTF. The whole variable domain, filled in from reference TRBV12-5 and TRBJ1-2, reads DARVTQTPRHKVTEMGQEVTMRCQPILGHNTVFWYRQTMMQGLELLAYFRNRAPLDDSGMPKDRFSAEMPDATLATLKIQPSEPRDSAVYFCASGLGQNLHGYTFGSGTRLTVV.

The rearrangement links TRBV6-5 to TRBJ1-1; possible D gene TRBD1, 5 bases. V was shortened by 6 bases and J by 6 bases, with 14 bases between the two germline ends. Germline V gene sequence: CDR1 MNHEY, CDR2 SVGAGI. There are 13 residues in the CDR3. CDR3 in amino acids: CASSGGTNAEAFF. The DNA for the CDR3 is TGTGCCAGCAGCGGGGGTACCAACGCTGAAGCTTTCTTT.

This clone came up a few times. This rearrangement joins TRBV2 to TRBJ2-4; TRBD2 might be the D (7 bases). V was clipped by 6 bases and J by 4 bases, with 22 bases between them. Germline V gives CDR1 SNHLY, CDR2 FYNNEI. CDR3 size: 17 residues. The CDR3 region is CASRRDIAARGKNIQYF. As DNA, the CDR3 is TGTGCCAGCAGAAGGGACATTGCCGCGCGGGGGAAAAACATTCAGTACTTC.

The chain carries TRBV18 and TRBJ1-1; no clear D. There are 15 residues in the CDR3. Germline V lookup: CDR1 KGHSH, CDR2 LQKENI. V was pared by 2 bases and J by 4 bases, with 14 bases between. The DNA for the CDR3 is TGTGCCAGCTCACCAGAAGGTGTGGGTGGCACTGAAGCTTTCTTT. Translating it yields CASSPEGVGGTEAFF.

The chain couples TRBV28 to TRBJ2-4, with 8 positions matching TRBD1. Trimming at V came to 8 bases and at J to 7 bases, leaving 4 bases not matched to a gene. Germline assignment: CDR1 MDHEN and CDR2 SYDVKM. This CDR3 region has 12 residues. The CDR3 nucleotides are TGTGCCAGCGCCGGACAGGGCAACATTCAGTACTTC. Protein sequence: CASAGQGNIQYF. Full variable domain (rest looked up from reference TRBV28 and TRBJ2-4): DVKVTQSSRYLVKRTGEKVFLECVQDMDHENMFWYRQDPGLGLRLIYFSYDVKMKEKGDIPEGYSVSREKKERFSLILESASTNQTSMYLCASAGQGNIQYFGAGTRLSVL.